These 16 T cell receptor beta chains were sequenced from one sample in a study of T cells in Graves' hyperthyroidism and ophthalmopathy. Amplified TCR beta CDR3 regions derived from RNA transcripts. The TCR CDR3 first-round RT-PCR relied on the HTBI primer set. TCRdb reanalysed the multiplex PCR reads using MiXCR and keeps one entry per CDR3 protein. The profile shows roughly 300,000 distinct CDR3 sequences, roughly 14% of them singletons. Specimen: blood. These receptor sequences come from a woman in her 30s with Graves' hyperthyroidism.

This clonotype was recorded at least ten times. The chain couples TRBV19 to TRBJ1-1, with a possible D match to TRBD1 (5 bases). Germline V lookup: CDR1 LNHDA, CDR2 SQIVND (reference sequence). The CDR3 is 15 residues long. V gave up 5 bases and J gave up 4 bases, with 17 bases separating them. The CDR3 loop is CASSSAFRGGTEAFF. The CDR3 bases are TGTGCCAGTAGTTCAGCGTTTCGGGGCGGCACTGAAGCTTTCTTT.

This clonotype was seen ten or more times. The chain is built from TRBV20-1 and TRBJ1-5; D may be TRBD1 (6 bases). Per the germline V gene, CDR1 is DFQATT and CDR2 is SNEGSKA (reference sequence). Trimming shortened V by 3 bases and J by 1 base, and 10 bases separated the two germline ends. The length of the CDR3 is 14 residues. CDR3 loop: CSARFQGSNQPQHF. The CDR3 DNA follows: TGCAGTGCTAGGTTTCAGGGGAGCAATCAGCCCCAGCATTTT.

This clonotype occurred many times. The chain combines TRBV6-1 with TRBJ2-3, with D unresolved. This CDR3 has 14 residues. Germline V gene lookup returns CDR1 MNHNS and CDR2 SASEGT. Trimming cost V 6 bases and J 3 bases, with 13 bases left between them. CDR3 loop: CASRSRMGTDTQYF. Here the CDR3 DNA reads TGTGCCAGCAGATCTAGGATGGGGACAGATACGCAGTATTTT.

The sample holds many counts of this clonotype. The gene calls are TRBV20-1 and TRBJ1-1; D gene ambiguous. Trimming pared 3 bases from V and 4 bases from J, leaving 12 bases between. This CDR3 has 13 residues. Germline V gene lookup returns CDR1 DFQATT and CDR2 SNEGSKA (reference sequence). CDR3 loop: CSARTAEGTEAFF. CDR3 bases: TGCAGTGCTAGGACGGCCGAGGGCACTGAAGCTTTCTTT.

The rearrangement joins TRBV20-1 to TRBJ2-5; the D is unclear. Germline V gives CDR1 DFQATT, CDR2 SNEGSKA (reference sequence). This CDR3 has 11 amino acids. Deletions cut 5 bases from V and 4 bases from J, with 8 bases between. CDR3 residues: CSAWVGETQYF. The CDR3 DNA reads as TGCAGTGCTTGGGTGGGAGAGACCCAGTACTTC.

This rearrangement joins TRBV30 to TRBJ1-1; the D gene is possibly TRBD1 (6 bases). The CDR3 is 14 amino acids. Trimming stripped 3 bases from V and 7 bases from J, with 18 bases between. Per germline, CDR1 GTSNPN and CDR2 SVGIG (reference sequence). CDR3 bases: TGTGCCTGGAGATCATCAGGGGCGGAAAATGAAGCTTTCTTT. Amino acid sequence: CAWRSSGAENEAFF.

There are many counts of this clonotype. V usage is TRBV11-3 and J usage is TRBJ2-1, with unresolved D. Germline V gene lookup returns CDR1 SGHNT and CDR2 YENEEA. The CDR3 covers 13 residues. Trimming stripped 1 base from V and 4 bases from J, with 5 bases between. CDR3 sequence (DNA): TGTGCCAGCAGCTTAGGCCAATACAATGAGCAGTTCTTC. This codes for CASSLGQYNEQFF.

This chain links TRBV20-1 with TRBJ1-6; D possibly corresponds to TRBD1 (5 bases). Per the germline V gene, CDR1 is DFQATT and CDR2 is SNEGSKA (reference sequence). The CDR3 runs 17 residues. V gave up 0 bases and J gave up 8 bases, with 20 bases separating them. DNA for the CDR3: TGCAGTGCTAGAGATATGGCCTGGGGGGTAGAGGATTCACCCCTCCACTTT. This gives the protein CSARDMAWGVEDSPLHF.

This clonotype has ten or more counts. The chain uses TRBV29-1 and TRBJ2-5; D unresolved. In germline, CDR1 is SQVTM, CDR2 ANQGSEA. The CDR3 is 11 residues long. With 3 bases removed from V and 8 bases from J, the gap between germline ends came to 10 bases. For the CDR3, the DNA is TGCAGCGTTGATTCGAATCTTACCCAGTACTTC. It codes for CSVDSNLTQYF.

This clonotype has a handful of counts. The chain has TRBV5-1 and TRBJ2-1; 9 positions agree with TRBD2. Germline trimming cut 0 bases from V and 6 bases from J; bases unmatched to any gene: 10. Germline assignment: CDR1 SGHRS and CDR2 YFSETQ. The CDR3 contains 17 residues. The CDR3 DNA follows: TGCGCCAGCAGCTTGGCCCCGGGACTAGCTGGAGTCAATGAGCAGTTCTTC. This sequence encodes CASSLAPGLAGVNEQFF.

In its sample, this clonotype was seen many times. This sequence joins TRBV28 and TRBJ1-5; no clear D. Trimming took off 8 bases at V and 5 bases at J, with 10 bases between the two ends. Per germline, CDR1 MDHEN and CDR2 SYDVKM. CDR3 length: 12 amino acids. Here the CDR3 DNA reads TGTGCCAGCCGTGCCCGGCATCAGCCCCAGCATTTT. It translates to CASRARHQPQHF.

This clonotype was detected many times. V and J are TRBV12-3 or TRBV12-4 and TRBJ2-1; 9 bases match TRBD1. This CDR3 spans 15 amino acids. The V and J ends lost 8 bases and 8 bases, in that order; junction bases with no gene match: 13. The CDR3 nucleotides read TGTGCCAGCTCGAGTACCGGGACAGGGATGGATGAGCAGTTCTTC. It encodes CASSSTGTGMDEQFF.

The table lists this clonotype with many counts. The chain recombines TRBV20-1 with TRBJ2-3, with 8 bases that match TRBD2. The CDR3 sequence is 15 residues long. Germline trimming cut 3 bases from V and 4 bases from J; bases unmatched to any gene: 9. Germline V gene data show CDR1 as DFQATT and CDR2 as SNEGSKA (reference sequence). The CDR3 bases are TGCAGTGCTAGGTTTTTTCGGGAGGGCTCAGATACGCAGTATTTT. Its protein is CSARFFREGSDTQYF.

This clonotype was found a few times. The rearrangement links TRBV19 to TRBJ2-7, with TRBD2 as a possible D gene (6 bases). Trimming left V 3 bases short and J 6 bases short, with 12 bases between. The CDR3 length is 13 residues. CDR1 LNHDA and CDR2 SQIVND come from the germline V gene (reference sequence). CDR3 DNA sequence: TGTGCCAGTAGTATTACGGGGGTTGGCGAGCAGTACTTC. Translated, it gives CASSITGVGEQYF.

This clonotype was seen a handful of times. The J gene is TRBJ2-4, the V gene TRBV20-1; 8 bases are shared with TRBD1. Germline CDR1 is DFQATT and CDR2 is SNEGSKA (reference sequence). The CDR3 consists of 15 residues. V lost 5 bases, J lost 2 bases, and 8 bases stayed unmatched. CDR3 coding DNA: TGCAGTGCTTCACGACAGGGGTGGACCAAAAACATTCAGTACTTC. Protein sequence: CSASRQGWTKNIQYF.

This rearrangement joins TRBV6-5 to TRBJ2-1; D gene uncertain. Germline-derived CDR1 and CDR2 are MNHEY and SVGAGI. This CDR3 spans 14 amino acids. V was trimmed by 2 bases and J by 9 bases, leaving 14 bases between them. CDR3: CASSYTAEWGEQFF. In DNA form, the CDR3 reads TGTGCCAGCAGTTACACTGCGGAGTGGGGTGAGCAGTTCTTC.